Detailed here is one TCR beta chain. Its antigen is undetermined. The data originate from a study of PD-1 blockade in classical Hodgkin lymphoma. General observations from the study: Significant TCR diversity gains by C4D1 occurred in CD4+ but not CD8+ cells. Patients who responded completely had about the same baseline diversity as newly diagnosed patients.

Trimming stripped 1 base from V and 0 bases from J, with 7 bases between. CDR1 is MGHDK, CDR2 SYGVNS, per germline. This CDR3 has 16 amino acids. Relapse was seen in all patients after autologous stem cell transplantation, and brentuximab vedotin exposure was variable. Researchers used magnetic negative selection to pull out pure CD4+ T cells from thawed PBMCs. The assay was immunoSEQ multiplex PCR, and TCRdb's table has in-frame clones only and misses some. The table has over 30,000 clones, 90% seen once. The chain combines TRBV25-1 with TRBJ2-6; D might be TRBD1 (6 bases). The source material was CD4+ T cells from blood, sampled at baseline. The TCR was taken from a human donor with classical Hodgkin lymphoma. The CDR3 DNA reads as TGTGCCAGCAGTGAATCGACAGGCTCTGGGGCCAACGTCCTGACTTTC. Residues: CASSESTGSGANVLTF.